The next 18 T cell receptor beta chains were all read from a single sample in a study of T cells expressing NK-cell markers. Reprocessing the 5' RACE reads, TCRdb reports a single entry for every CDR3 protein and omits DNA. The sample totals about 460,000 distinct CDR3 sequences. What was sequenced was blood T cells: a sorted CD56 or NKG2C T cell subset, CD4+ or CD8+ T cells, or bulk PBMC T cells (not recorded which). The receptors originated from a woman aged 50 to 60 in good health.

The chain has TRBV6-5 and TRBJ1-3. CDR3 length: 13 residues. In germline, CDR1 is MNHEY, CDR2 SVGAGI. The CDR3 sequence: CASSTSSGNTIYF.

This sequence joins TRBV9 and TRBJ2-1; TCRdb gives TRBD1 as the D gene, but with no DNA this cannot be confirmed. There are 17 residues in the CDR3. Germline V lookup: CDR1 SGDLS, CDR2 YYNGEE. The CDR3 sequence is CASSPVDGASTINEQFF.

The chain couples TRBV4-2 to TRBJ2-3; with no DNA, the TCRdb D assignment of TRBD1 cannot be verified. Germline CDR1 is LGHNA and CDR2 is YNFKEQ. The CDR3 is made up of 17 amino acids. CDR3 in amino acids: CASSQDDLGTGVDTQYF.

The V gene is TRBV10-3, the J gene TRBJ2-7; TCRdb designates TRBD2, a call that cannot be tested without DNA. The germline gives CDR1 ENHRY, CDR2 SYGVKD. This CDR3 is built from 14 residues. CDR3: CAISEASPTYEQYF.

This rearrangement joins TRBV12-3 or TRBV12-4 to TRBJ1-5; TCRdb outputs TRBD1, but without DNA this stays unchecked. CDR3 length: 14 residues. This CDR3 is CASKQDLSNQPQHF.

The CDR3 protein is CASSQSGQENQPQHF. V gene TRBV3-1 combines with J gene TRBJ1-5; the TRBD1 assignment by TCRdb is unverifiable without DNA. Germline CDR1 and CDR2: LGHDT and YNNKEL (reference sequence). This CDR3 is 15 amino acids long.

The chain employs TRBV28 and TRBJ2-3; checking the TCRdb D call of TRBD2 is not possible without DNA. CDR3 length equals 14 residues. CDR1 is MDHEN and CDR2 is SYDVKM in the germline V gene. CDR3 in amino acids: CASDEREGIDTQYF.

CDR3 in amino acids: CASSQVSVLGLNDYEQYF. The chain is built from TRBV4-1 and TRBJ2-7. Germline CDR1 is MGHRA and CDR2 is YSYEKL. The CDR3 is 18 amino acids.

The gene calls are TRBV7-9 and TRBJ2-1; checking the TCRdb D call of TRBD2 is not possible without DNA. Germline CDR1 is SEHNR and CDR2 is FQNEAQ (reference sequence). The CDR3 consists of 16 residues. The CDR3 sequence is CASRSTSGETYNEQFF.

The chain is built from TRBV5-1 and TRBJ2-3. Per the germline V gene, CDR1 is SGHRS and CDR2 is YFSETQ. The CDR3 is 15 amino acids. The CDR3: CASSLETDRTDTQYF.

The V and J genes are TRBV12-3 or TRBV12-4 and TRBJ2-5; TCRdb outputs TRBD1, but without DNA this stays unchecked. The CDR3 runs to 13 residues. CDR3 sequence reads: CASRPGTDETQYF.

V usage is TRBV5-1 and J usage is TRBJ2-1; TCRdb outputs TRBD1, but without DNA this stays unchecked. This CDR3 spans 15 amino acids. The germline V gene encodes CDR1 SGHRS and CDR2 YFSETQ. The CDR3 protein is CASTPSLAASNEQFF.

V and J are TRBV11-3 and TRBJ2-7; TCRdb names TRBD1, which stays unverified in the absence of DNA. CDR3 length: 14 residues. CDR1 is SGHNT, CDR2 YENEEA, per germline. The CDR3 loop reads CASSLDLDREEQYF.

The chain employs TRBV6-1 and TRBJ2-1; TCRdb proposes TRBD2, but this gene call is untestable without DNA. Germline V lookup: CDR1 MNHNS, CDR2 SASEGT. The CDR3 runs 14 residues. CDR3 in amino acids: CASMLVAGVSEQFF.

The chain joins TRBV12-3 or TRBV12-4 to TRBJ2-2; TCRdb indicates TRBD2, and absent DNA this call remains unverified. CDR3 length: 13 amino acids. The chain's CDR3 is CASSLQGWRELFF.

This CDR3 is CASSKTTSGFYNEQFF. V and J are TRBV9 and TRBJ2-1; the TRBD2 assignment by TCRdb is unverifiable without DNA. The CDR3 loop spans 16 amino acids. Germline values: CDR1 SGDLS, CDR2 YYNGEE.

CDR3 in amino acids: CASSLIVQAVATDTQYF. V is TRBV7-3 and J is TRBJ2-3; the D call from TCRdb, TRBD1, cannot be confirmed without DNA. The CDR3 has 17 amino acids. Germline V gene lookup returns CDR1 SGHTA and CDR2 FQGTGA. The variable domain in full, with the rest retrieved from reference TRBV7-3 and TRBJ2-3, is GAGVSQTPSNKVTEKGKYVELRCDPISGHTALYWYRQSLGQGPEFLIYFQGTGAADDSGLPNDRFFAVRPEGSVSTLKIQRTERGDSAVYLCASSLIVQAVATDTQYFGPGTRLTVL.

The CDR3 is CASSPEGLGEAFF. V usage is TRBV18 and J usage is TRBJ1-1; the D gene TCRdb calls, TRBD1, cannot be checked with no DNA. CDR3 size: 13 residues. The V gene's germline CDR1 is KGHSH and CDR2 LQKENI.